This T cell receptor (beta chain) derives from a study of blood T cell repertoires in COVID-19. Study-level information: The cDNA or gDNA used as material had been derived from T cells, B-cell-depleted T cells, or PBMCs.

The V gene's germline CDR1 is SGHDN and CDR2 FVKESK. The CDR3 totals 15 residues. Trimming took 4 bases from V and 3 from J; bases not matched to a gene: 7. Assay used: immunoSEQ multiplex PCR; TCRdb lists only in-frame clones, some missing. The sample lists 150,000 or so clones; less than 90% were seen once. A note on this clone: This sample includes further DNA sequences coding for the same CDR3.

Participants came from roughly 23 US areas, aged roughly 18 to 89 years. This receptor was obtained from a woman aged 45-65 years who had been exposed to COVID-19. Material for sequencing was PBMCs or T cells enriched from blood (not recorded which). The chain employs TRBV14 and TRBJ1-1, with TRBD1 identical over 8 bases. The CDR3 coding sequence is TGTGCCAGCAGCCTCCGGACAGGGAGGGACACTGAAGCTTTCTTT. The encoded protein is CASSLRTGRDTEAFF.